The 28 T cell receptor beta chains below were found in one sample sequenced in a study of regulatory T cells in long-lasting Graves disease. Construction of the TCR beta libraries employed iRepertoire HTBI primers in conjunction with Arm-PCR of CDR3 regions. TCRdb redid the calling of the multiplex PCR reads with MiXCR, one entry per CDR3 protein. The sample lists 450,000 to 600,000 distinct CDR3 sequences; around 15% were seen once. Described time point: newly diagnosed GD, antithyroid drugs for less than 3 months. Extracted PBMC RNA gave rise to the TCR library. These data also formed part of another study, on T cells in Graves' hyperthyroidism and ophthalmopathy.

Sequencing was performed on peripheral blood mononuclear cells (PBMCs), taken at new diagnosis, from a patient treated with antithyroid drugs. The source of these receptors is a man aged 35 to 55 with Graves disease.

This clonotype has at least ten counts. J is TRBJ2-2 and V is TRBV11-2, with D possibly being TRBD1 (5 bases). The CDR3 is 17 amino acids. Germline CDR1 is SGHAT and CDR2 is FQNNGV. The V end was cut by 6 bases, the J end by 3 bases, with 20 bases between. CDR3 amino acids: CASSPIRGSWDTGELFF. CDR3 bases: TGTGCCAGCAGTCCAATTAGGGGCTCATGGGACACCGGGGAGCTGTTTTTT.

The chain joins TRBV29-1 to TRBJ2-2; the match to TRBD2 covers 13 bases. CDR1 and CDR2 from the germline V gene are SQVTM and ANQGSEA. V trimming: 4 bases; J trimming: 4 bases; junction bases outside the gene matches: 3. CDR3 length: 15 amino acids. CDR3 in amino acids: CSVGGTSGATGELFF. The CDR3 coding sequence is TGCAGCGTTGGTGGGACTAGCGGGGCCACCGGGGAGCTGTTTTTT.

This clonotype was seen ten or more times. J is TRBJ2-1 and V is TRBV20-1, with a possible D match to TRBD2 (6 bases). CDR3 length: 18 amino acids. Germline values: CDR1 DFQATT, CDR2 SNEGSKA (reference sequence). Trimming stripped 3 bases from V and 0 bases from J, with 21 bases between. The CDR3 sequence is CSASGGLGAARSYNEQFF. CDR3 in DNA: TGCAGTGCTAGTGGGGGGTTAGGAGCGGCCCGCTCCTACAATGAGCAGTTCTTC.

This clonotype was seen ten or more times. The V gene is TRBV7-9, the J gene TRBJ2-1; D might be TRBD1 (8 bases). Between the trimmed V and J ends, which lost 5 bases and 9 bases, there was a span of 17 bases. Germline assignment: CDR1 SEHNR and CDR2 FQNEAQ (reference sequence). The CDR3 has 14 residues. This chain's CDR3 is CASSPQGGRPEQFF. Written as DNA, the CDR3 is TGTGCCAGCAGCCCACAGGGGGGGAGACCTGAGCAGTTCTTC. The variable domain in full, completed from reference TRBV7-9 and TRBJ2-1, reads DTGVSQNPRHKITKRGQNVTFRCDPISEHNRLYWYRQTLGQGPEFLTYFQNEAQLEKSRLLSDRFSAERPKGSFSTLEIQRTEQGDSAMYLCASSPQGGRPEQFFGPGTRLTVL.

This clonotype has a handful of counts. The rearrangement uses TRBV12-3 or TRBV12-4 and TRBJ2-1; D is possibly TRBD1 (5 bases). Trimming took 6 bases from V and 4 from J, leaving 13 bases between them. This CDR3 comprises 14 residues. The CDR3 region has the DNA TGTGCCAGCAGCCTTGGGGCTATGTACAATGAGCAGTTCTTC. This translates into CASSLGAMYNEQFF.

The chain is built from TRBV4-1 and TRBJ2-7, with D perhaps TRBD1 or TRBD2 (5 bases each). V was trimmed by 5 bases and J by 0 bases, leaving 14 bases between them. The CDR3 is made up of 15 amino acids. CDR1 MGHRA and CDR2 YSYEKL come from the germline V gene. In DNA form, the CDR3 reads TGCGCCAGCAGCGAGGGACCCAAGGGCTCCTACGAGCAGTACTTC. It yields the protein CASSEGPKGSYEQYF.

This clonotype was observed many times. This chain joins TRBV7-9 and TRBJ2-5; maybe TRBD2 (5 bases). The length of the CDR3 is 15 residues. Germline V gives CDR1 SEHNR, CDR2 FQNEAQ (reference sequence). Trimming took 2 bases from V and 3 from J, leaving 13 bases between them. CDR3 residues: CASSLFGNAEETQYF. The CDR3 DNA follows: TGTGCCAGCAGCTTATTCGGGAATGCCGAAGAGACCCAGTACTTC.

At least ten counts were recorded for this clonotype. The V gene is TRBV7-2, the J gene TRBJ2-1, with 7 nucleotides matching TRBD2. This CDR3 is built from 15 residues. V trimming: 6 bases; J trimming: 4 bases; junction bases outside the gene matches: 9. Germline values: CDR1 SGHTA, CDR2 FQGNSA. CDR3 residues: CASSFRSGLYNEQFF. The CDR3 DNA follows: TGTGCCAGCAGTTTTCGTTCGGGACTATACAATGAGCAGTTCTTC.

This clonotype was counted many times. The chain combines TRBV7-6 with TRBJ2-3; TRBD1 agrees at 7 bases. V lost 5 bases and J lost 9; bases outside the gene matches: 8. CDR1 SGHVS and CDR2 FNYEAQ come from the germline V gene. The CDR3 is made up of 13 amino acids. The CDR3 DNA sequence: TGTGCCAGCAGCATCCCTGACAGGGACACGCAGTATTTT. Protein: CASSIPDRDTQYF.

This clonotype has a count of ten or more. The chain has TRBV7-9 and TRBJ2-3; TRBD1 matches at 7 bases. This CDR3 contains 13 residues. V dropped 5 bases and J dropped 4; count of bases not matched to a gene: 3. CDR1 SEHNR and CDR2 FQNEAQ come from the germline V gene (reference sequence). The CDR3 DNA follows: TGTGCCAGCAGCGCGACAGGGTCAGATACGCAGTATTTT. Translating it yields CASSATGSDTQYF. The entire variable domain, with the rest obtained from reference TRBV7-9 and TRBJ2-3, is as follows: DTGVSQNPRHKITKRGQNVTFRCDPISEHNRLYWYRQTLGQGPEFLTYFQNEAQLEKSRLLSDRFSAERPKGSFSTLEIQRTEQGDSAMYLCASSATGSDTQYFGPGTRLTVL.

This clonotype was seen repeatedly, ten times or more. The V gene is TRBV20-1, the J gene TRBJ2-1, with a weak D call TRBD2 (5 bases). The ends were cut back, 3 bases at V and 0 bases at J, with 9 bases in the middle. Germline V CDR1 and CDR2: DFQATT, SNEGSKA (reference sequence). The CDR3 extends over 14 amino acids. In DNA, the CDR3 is TGCAGTGCTAGGACTACGAGCTCCTACAATGAGCAGTTCTTC. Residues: CSARTTSSYNEQFF.

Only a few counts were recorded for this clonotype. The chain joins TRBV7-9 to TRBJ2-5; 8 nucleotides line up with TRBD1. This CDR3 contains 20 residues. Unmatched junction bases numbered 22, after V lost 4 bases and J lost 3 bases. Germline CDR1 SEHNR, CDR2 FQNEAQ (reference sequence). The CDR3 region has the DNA TGTGCCAGCAGCTCATGGCATACAGGGGGAAGCGAGACCTATGAAGAGACCCAGTACTTC. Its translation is CASSSWHTGGSETYEETQYF. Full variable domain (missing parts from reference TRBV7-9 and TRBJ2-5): DTGVSQNPRHKITKRGQNVTFRCDPISEHNRLYWYRQTLGQGPEFLTYFQNEAQLEKSRLLSDRFSAERPKGSFSTLEIQRTEQGDSAMYLCASSSWHTGGSETYEETQYFGPGTRLLVL.

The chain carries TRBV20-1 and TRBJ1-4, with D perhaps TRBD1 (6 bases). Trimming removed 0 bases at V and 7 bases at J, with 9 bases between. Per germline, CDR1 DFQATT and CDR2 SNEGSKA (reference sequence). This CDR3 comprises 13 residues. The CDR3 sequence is CSARERGSEKLFF. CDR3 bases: TGCAGTGCTAGAGAAAGGGGGAGTGAAAAACTGTTTTTT.

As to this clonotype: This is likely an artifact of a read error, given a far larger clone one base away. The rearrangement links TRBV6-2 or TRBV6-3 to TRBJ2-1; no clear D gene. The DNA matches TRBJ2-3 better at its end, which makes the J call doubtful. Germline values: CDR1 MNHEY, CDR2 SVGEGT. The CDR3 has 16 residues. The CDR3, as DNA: TGTGCCAGCCTTTCTCCCTCGACGCAACACACAGATGCGCAGTATTTT. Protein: CASLSPSTQHTDAQYF.

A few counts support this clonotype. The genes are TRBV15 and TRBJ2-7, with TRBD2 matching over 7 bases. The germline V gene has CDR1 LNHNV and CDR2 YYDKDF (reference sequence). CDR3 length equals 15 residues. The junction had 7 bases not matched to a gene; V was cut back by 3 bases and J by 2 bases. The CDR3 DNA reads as TGTGCCACCAGCAGTATGTGGGAGGGAGCCTACGAGCAGTACTTC. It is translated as CATSSMWEGAYEQYF.

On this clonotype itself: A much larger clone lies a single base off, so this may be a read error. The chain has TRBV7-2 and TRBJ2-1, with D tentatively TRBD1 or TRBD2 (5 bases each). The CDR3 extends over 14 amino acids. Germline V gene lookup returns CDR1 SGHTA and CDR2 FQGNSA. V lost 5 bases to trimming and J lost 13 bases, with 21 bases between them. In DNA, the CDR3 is TGTGCCAGCAGCCCGGGACCTACTTCGGGGACCCAGTTCTTC. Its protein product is CASSPGPTSGTQFF.

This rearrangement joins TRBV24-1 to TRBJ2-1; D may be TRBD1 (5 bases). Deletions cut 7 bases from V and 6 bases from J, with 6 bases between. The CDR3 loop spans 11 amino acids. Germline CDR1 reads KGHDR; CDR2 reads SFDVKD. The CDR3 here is CATSQGNEQFF. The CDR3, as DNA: TGTGCCACCAGCCAGGGCAATGAGCAGTTCTTC.

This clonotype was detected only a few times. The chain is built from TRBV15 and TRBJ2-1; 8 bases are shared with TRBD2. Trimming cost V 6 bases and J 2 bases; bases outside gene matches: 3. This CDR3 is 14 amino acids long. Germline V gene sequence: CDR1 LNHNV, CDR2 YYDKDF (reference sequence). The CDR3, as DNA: TGTGCCACCAGGAGACTAGCGACCTACAATGAGCAGTTCTTC. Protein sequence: CATRRLATYNEQFF.

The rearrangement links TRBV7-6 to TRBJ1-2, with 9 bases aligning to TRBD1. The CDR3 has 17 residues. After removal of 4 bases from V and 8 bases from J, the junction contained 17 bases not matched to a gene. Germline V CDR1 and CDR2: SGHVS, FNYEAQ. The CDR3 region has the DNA TGTGCCAGCAGCTCAGATACGGGACAGGGTTCTACTAGGGGCTACACCTTC. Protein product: CASSSDTGQGSTRGYTF. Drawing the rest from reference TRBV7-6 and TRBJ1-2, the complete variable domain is GAGVSQSPRYKVTKRGQDVALRCDPISGHVSLYWYRQALGQGPEFLTYFNYEAQQDKSGLPNDRFSAERPEGSISTLTIQRTEQRDSAMYRCASSSDTGQGSTRGYTFGSGTRLTVV.

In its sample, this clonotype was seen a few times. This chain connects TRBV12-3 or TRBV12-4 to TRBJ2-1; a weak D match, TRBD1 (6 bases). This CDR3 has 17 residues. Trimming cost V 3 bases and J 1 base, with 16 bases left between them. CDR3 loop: CASSLSRAGVSYNEQFF. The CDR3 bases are TGTGCCAGCAGTTTGTCTAGGGCAGGGGTTTCCTACAATGAGCAGTTCTTC.

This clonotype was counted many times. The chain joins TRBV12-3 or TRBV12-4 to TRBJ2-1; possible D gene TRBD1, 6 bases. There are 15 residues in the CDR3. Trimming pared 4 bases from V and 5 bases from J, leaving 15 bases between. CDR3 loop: CASSSTRTVNNEQFF. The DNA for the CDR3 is TGTGCCAGCAGTTCCACTCGGACAGTCAACAATGAGCAGTTCTTC.

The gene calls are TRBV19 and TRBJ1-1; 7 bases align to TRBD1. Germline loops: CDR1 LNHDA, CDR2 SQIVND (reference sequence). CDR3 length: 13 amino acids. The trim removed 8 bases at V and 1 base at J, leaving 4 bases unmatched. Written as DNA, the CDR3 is TGTGCCAGTCTGGACAGGACGAACACTGAAGCTTTCTTT. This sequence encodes CASLDRTNTEAFF. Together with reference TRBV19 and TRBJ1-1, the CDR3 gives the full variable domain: DGGITQSPKYLFRKEGQNVTLSCEQNLNHDAMYWYRQDPGQGLRLIYYSQIVNDFQKGDIAEGYSVSREKKESFPLTVTSAQKNPTAFYLCASLDRTNTEAFFGQGTRLTVV.

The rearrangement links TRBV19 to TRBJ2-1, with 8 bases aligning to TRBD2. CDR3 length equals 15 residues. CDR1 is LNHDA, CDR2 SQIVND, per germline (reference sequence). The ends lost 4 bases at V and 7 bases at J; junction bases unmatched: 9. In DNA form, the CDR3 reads TGTGCCAGTAGTAACGTTCTAGCGGGTTTTAATGAGCAGTTCTTC. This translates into CASSNVLAGFNEQFF.

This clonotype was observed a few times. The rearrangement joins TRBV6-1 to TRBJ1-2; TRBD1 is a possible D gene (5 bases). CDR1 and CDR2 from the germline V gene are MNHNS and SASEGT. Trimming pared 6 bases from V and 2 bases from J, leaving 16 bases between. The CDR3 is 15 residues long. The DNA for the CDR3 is TGTGCCAGCAGAGATGGGGCCTCGAGGAACTATGGCTACACCTTC. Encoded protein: CASRDGASRNYGYTF.

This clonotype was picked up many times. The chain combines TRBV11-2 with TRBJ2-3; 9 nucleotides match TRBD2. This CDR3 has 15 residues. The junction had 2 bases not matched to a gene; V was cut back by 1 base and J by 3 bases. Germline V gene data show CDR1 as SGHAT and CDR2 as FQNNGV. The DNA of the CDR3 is TGTGCCAGCAGCTTAGTGACTAGCGGAACAGATACGCAGTATTTT. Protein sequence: CASSLVTSGTDTQYF.

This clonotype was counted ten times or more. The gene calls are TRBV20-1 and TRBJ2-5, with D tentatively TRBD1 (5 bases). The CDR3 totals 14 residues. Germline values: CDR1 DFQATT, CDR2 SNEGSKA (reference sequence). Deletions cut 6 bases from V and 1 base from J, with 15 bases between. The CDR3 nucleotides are TGCAGTGCGCAACCACTGACAGTCCAAGAGACCCAGTACTTC. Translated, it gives CSAQPLTVQETQYF.

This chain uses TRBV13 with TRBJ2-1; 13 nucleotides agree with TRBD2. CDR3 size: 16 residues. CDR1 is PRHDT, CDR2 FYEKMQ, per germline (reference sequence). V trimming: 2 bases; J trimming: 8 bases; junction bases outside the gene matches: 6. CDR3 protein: CASSLRTSGSGYEQFF. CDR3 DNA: TGTGCCAGCAGCTTACGGACTAGCGGGAGTGGGTATGAGCAGTTCTTC.

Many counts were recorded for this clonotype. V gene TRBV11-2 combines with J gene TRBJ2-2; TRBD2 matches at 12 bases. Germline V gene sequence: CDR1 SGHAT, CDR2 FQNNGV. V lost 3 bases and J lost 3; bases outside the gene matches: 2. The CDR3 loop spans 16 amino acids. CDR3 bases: TGTGCCAGCAGCTTTCTAGCGGGAGGGTACACCGGGGAGCTGTTTTTT. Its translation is CASSFLAGGYTGELFF. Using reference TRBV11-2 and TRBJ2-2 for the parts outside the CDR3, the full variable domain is EAGVAQSPRYKIIEKRQSVAFWCNPISGHATLYWYQQILGQGPKLLIQFQNNGVVDDSQLPKDRFSAERLKGVDSTLKIQPAKLEDSAVYLCASSFLAGGYTGELFFGEGSRLTVL.